This TCR beta chain originates from a study of cytomegalovirus exposure and HLA in healthy donors. Clones were sequenced by immunoSEQ multiplex PCR, and TCRdb holds only the in-frame ones, with some missing. The sample comprises 85,000 to 120,000 clones, roughly 95% of which are singletons, and 0.85% to 0.95% rests with the top ten. Of note for this clone: Antigen specificity is unknown.

CDR1 SGHTA and CDR2 FQGNSA come from the germline V gene. The CDR3 consists of 13 residues. The V end lost 3 bases, the J end lost 5 bases, and 11 bases lay between the germline ends. Regarding the study as a whole: The classifier, whose performance was assessed in both the original and validation cohorts, reportedly diagnosed cytomegalovirus status with high specificity and sensitivity. The TCR clusters that emerged in the first cohort tended, a later analysis found, to co-occur in the 110 or so validation repertoires.

The sequence was collected from a woman aged 18-30 years in good health and CMV-seronegative. Sequences were obtained from PBMCs. J is TRBJ2-7 and V is TRBV7-2; D is ambiguous. The CDR3 DNA is TGTGCCAGCAGCTTTGGGCTCACCCACGAGCAGTACTTC. Translation gives CASSFGLTHEQYF.